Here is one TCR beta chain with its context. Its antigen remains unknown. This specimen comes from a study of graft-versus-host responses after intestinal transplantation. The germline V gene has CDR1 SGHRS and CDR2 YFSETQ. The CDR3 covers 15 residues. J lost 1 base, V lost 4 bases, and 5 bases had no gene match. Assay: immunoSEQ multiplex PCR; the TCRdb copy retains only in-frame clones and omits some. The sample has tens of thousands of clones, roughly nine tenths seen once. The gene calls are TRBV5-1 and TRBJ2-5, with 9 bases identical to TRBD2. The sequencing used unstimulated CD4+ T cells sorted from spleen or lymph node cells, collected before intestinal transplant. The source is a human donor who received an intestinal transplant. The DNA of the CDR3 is TGCGCCAGCAGCGCGGGGGGGCTTCCCCAAGAGACCCAGTACTTC. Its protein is CASSAGGLPQETQYF.